This T cell receptor (beta chain) is drawn from a study of shared T cell receptors in the human thymus. Sequenced by immunoSEQ multiplex PCR; TCRdb stores in-frame clones only, minus some. The top ten clones hold 0.013% of a sample with 500,000 to 550,000 clones, about 84% of them seen once. The germline V gene has CDR1 LGHNA and CDR2 YSLEER. This CDR3 is built from 16 residues. The V end lost 0 bases, the J end lost 8 bases, and 16 bases lay between the germline ends. This same sample was also taken into another study, of human thymus T cells. That work contributes: The study used thymus tissue resected during corrective heart surgery. There were highly overlapping thymic repertoires among unrelated individuals, as related research reported.

Material for sequencing was thymocytes. This sequence was found in a boy under two years old with a congenital heart defect. The chain links TRBV4-3 to TRBJ1-4; a possible D gene is TRBD1 (6 bases). CDR3 sequence (DNA): TGCGCCAGCAGCCAAGATTCGGGGGGCGAATCCGAAAAACTGTTTTTT. It translates to CASSQDSGGESEKLFF.